The subject of this entry is one TCR beta chain. The entry originates in a study of blood T cell repertoires in COVID-19. Across the study: Donors in the United States, Italy and Spain gave samples during acute or convalescent COVID-19. PBMCs, B-cell-depleted T cells, or T cells provided the cDNA or gDNA that made up the material.

Between the trimmed V and J ends, which lost 5 bases and 8 bases, there was a span of 13 bases. The CDR3 is made up of 13 amino acids. CDR1 and CDR2 (germline): MNHEY, SMNVEV (reference sequence). Those enrolled in Seattle joined during active infection and were followed longitudinally afterward. Authors' analysis steps: Reference gene primer amplification yielded estimated nucleated cell counts. Only in-frame clones appear in the TCRdb table, and some are missing; sequencing was by immunoSEQ multiplex PCR. V and J calls plus clone size are reproduced from that table; the DNA served to infer D and trimming. Among roughly 410,000 clones listed, approximately 89% were seen once.

The sequence came from a woman in her forties with COVID-19, enrolled during active disease. Material for sequencing was peripheral blood. This chain joins TRBV27 and TRBJ2-1; D is ambiguous. CDR3 sequence: CASSRRPVDEQFF. CDR3 coding DNA: TGTGCCAGCAGTAGGCGGCCGGTCGATGAGCAGTTCTTC.